This T cell receptor beta chain was sequenced during a study of T cells in women clearing cervical HPV infection. The overall study: Controls' single incident HPV16 infection cleared within 12 months without precancer.

The table came from immunoSEQ multiplex PCR; TCRdb's copy has only in-frame clones and leaves some out. The specimen's table records some 31,000 clones. Per the germline V gene, CDR1 is SGHVS and CDR2 is FQNEAQ. V was shortened by 5 bases and J by 4 bases, with 21 bases between the two germline ends. This CDR3 spans 16 amino acids. Remarks on this clone: The read finishes 3 residues shy of the CDR3 end, and the germline J gene is used to complete it.

This TCR was recovered from a woman aged 18-70 years with a cervical HPV16 infection that either progressed to CIN3+ or cleared (not recorded which). The sequencing input was blood buffy coat. V gene TRBV7-8 combines with J gene TRBJ2-7; the D gene is possibly TRBD1 (5 bases). The CDR3 sequence: CASSLGAGSFVYEQYF. The covered CDR3 bases are TGTGCCAGCAGCCTTGGGGCAGGGTCGTTTGTGTACGAG.